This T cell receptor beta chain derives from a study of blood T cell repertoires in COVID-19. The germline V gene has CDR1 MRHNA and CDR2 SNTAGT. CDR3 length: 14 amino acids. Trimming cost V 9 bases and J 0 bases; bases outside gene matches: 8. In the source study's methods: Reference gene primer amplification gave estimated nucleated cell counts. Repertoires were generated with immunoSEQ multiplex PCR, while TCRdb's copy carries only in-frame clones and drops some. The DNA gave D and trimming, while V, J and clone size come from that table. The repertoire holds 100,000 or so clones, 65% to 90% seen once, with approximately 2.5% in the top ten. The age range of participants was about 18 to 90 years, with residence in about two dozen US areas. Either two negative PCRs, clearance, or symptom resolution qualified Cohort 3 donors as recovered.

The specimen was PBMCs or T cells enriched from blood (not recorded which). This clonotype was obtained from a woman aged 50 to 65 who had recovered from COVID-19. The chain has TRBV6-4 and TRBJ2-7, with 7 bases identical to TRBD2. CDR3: CARPLAESSYEQYF. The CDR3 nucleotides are TGTGCCAGACCCCTAGCGGAAAGCTCCTACGAGCAGTACTTC.